This T cell receptor (beta chain) was found in a study of cytomegalovirus exposure and HLA in healthy donors. 13 Jbeta primers and 60 Vbeta primers were used for the PCR. Sequencing was performed with immunoSEQ multiplex PCR; in TCRdb, only in-frame clones are kept and a portion is missing. This sample has about 200,000 clones; about 85% occur once, and the top ten carry approximately 0.39%. Trimming removed 4 bases from V and 2 bases from J; junction bases left unmatched: 3. Germline lookup yields CDR1 MDHEN and CDR2 SYDVKM. The CDR3 is made up of 15 amino acids. J is TRBJ1-2 and V is TRBV28; TRBD1 aligns across 11 bases. The TCR comes from a male donor in good health and CMV-seropositive. The sequenced sample was PBMCs. The CDR3 bases are TGTGCCAGCAGTTGGGGACAGGGGGGAAACTATGGCTACACCTTC. Translating it yields CASSWGQGGNYGYTF.